The 24 T cell receptor beta chains below come from one sample, sequenced in a study of CD8 T cells in ankylosing spondylitis. No antigen has been assigned to these receptors. TCRdb reprocessed the 5' RACE reads with MiXCR, giving one entry per CDR3 protein. The sample includes more than 500,000 distinct CDR3 sequences, 5.3% of them seen just once. Study-level results: Within ankylosing spondylitis blood, a TCR beta motif made up of eight or nine highly homologous variants appeared to be characteristic.

The sequenced sample was blood, either unsorted or a sorted T cell fraction (not recorded which). Receptors originate from a male donor with ankylosing spondylitis.

This clonotype was counted only a few times. The chain joins TRBV5-1 to TRBJ2-5; D gene uncertain. The V gene's germline CDR1 is SGHRS and CDR2 YFSETQ. Between the trimmed V and J ends, which lost 0 bases and 5 bases, there was a span of 8 bases. The length of the CDR3 is 13 residues. In nucleotides, the CDR3 is TGCGCCAGCAGCTTGGCAGCTTTCGAGACCCAGTACTTC. Protein: CASSLAAFETQYF.

This clonotype was recorded at least ten times. V gene TRBV4-3 combines with J gene TRBJ1-2; no reliable D call. Trimming took 3 bases from V and 3 from J, leaving 14 bases between them. This CDR3 region has 15 residues. CDR1 and CDR2 from the germline V gene are LGHNA and YSLEER. CDR3 DNA: TGCGCCAGCAGCCAGGTTACGGGAATCGACTATGGCTACACCTTC. It specifies CASSQVTGIDYGYTF.

The table lists this clonotype with many counts. The chain is built from TRBV29-1 and TRBJ2-3; no clear D gene. In germline, CDR1 is SQVTM, CDR2 ANQGSEA. CDR3 size: 15 residues. V was clipped by 0 bases and J by 3 bases, with 13 bases between them. CDR3 in DNA: TGCAGCGTTGAAGATCCTTGGACGTTAACAGATACGCAGTATTTT. Encoded protein: CSVEDPWTLTDTQYF.

This clonotype was detected ten times or more. The chain employs TRBV21-1 and TRBJ2-3. TRBV21-1 is described as a pseudogene. The CDR3 loop spans 11 amino acids. The DNA for the CDR3 is TGTGCCAGCAGCCCTTTGGATACGCAGTATTTT. Translation: CASSPLDTQYF.

This clonotype was seen ten or more times. This CDR3 is CASSLDRGWYNEQFF. CDR3 in DNA: TGCGCCAGCAGCTTGGACCGGGGATGGTACAATGAGCAGTTCTTC. J is TRBJ2-1 and V is TRBV5-1, with D possibly TRBD2 on 5 matching bases. Trimming pared 0 bases from V and 4 bases from J, leaving 11 bases between. Looked up from germline, CDR1 is SGHRS and CDR2 is YFSETQ. There are 15 residues in the CDR3.

This clonotype has a count of ten or more. The chain combines TRBV7-2 with TRBJ2-1; D unclear. The germline gives CDR1 SGHTA, CDR2 FQGNSA. The CDR3 is made up of 14 amino acids. Trimming removed 7 bases from V and 7 bases from J, with 17 bases in between. This CDR3 reads CASTVRTQKNEQFF. The CDR3 DNA is TGTGCCAGCACCGTACGGACGCAAAAGAATGAGCAGTTCTTC.

At least ten counts were recorded for this clonotype. The chain links TRBV29-1 to TRBJ2-1, with 7 bases matching TRBD2. This CDR3 comprises 15 residues. CDR1 and CDR2 (germline): SQVTM, ANQGSEA. After removal of 1 base from V and 9 bases from J, the junction contained 12 bases not matched to a gene. This CDR3 reads CSVEGWTREFGEQFF. The CDR3 bases are TGCAGCGTTGAAGGGTGGACTAGGGAGTTCGGTGAGCAGTTCTTC.

This clonotype was seen many times. The chain uses TRBV4-3 and TRBJ2-2; D call uncertain. CDR1 is LGHNA and CDR2 is YSLEER in the germline V gene. Trimming removed 4 bases at V and 6 bases at J, with 6 bases between. CDR3 length: 12 amino acids. The CDR3 region is CASSREAGELFF. The CDR3 coding sequence is TGCGCCAGCAGCCGGGAAGCCGGGGAGCTGTTTTTT.

In this sample, this clonotype turned up many times. CDR3 region: CASSRSGDTQYF. The CDR3, as DNA: TGTGCCAGCAGTCGGTCGGGCGATACGCAGTATTTT. This chain joins TRBV7-2 and TRBJ2-3; unclear D gene. Germline CDR1 SGHTA, CDR2 FQGNSA. This CDR3 has 12 residues. V was clipped by 6 bases and J by 6 bases, with 10 bases between them. The full variable domain, completed using reference TRBV7-2 and TRBJ2-3, is GAGVSQSPSNKVTEKGKDVELRCDPISGHTALYWYRQSLGQGLEFLIYFQGNSAPDKSGLPSDRFSAERTGGSVSTLTIQRTQQEDSAVYLCASSRSGDTQYFGPGTRLTVL.

This clonotype appeared a few times. V gene TRBV7-2 combines with J gene TRBJ2-3, with a weak D call TRBD1 (5 bases). Germline CDR1 is SGHTA and CDR2 is FQGNSA. The CDR3 totals 14 residues. V lost 5 bases and J lost 2, with 11 bases in between. The CDR3 region has the DNA TGTGCCAGCAGCACGGACACCTTCACAGATACGCAGTATTTT. The encoded protein is CASSTDTFTDTQYF.

In this sample, this clonotype turned up many times. The chain links TRBV20-1 to TRBJ2-3; D not resolved. Trimming stripped 4 bases from V and 8 bases from J, with 16 bases between. Germline V gene sequence: CDR1 DFQATT, CDR2 SNEGSKA (reference sequence). The CDR3 runs to 13 residues. The CDR3 region is CSANHDFVGTQYF. The DNA of the CDR3 is TGCAGTGCTAATCATGACTTTGTGGGTACGCAGTATTTT.

This clonotype occurred a few times. The chain couples TRBV20-1 to TRBJ1-5, with a possible D match to TRBD1 (5 bases). Germline lookup yields CDR1 DFQATT and CDR2 SNEGSKA (reference sequence). The CDR3 extends over 12 amino acids. V lost 5 bases and J lost 6, with 11 bases in between. The CDR3 region is CSALSGIQPQHF. Written as DNA, the CDR3 is TGCAGTGCTCTATCAGGGATTCAGCCCCAGCATTTT.

This clonotype was detected only a few times. V and J are TRBV7-2 and TRBJ2-3; no definite D call. The CDR3 totals 14 residues. Germline CDR1 and CDR2: SGHTA and FQGNSA. V gave up 1 base and J gave up 2 bases, with 7 bases separating them. The CDR3 here is CASSLDPVTDTQYF. CDR3 nucleotides: TGTGCCAGCAGCTTAGATCCGGTCACAGATACGCAGTATTTT. The full variable domain, rest sourced from reference TRBV7-2 and TRBJ2-3, is GAGVSQSPSNKVTEKGKDVELRCDPISGHTALYWYRQSLGQGLEFLIYFQGNSAPDKSGLPSDRFSAERTGGSVSTLTIQRTQQEDSAVYLCASSLDPVTDTQYFGPGTRLTVL.

This clonotype was counted at least ten times. V usage is TRBV20-1 and J usage is TRBJ2-1; D is tentatively TRBD1 or TRBD2 (6 bases each). The germline CDR1 and CDR2 sequences are DFQATT and SNEGSKA (reference sequence). With 0 bases removed from V and 11 bases from J, the gap between germline ends came to 11 bases. The CDR3 spans 12 residues. CDR3 nucleotides: TGCAGTGCTAGAGATTGGGGGGCCCAGCAGTTCTTC. Translating gives CSARDWGAQQFF.

This clonotype was counted ten times or more. The CDR3 DNA reads as TGCGCCAGCAGCTCGACAGGAGGGGCGGGCAATGAGCAGTTCTTC. Translation: CASSSTGGAGNEQFF. The chain joins TRBV5-1 to TRBJ2-1; D might be TRBD1 or TRBD2, each matching 6 bases. V shed 3 bases and J shed 6 bases, with 16 bases lying between them. In germline, CDR1 is SGHRS, CDR2 YFSETQ. The CDR3 extends over 15 amino acids.

This clonotype was detected ten times or more. This chain connects TRBV5-1 to TRBJ2-1; no definite D call. Germline loops: CDR1 SGHRS, CDR2 YFSETQ. Trimming took off 0 bases at V and 2 bases at J, with 6 bases between the two ends. This CDR3 is 14 amino acids long. Here the CDR3 DNA reads TGCGCCAGCAGCTTGGGCCAGCCCTACAATGAGCAGTTCTTC. Its translation: CASSLGQPYNEQFF.

This clonotype was counted at least ten times. V and J are TRBV29-1 and TRBJ2-1; a weak D match, TRBD2 (6 bases). Germline assignment: CDR1 SQVTM and CDR2 ANQGSEA. Trimming removed 6 bases at V and 0 bases at J, with 12 bases between. The CDR3 is 14 residues long. The CDR3 loop is CSVERGSSYNEQFF. The CDR3, as DNA: TGCAGCGTCGAACGGGGGAGCTCCTACAATGAGCAGTTCTTC.

This clonotype was observed a handful of times. The rearrangement links TRBV28 to TRBJ2-5; 7 nucleotides line up with TRBD2. Germline V gives CDR1 MDHEN, CDR2 SYDVKM. The J segment lost 5 bases and the V segment lost 5 bases, leaving 8 bases of the junction unmatched. CDR3 length equals 14 residues. The CDR3 sequence is CASSRLAGEETQYF. DNA for the CDR3: TGTGCCAGCAGTCGACTAGCTGGTGAGGAGACCCAGTACTTC.

This clonotype was picked up many times. The chain couples TRBV6-1 to TRBJ2-4, with TRBD1 matching 8 bases. V lost 11 bases to trimming and J lost 7 bases; unmatched junction nucleotides: 13. The CDR3 contains 14 residues. Germline CDR1 and CDR2: MNHNS and SASEGT. DNA for the CDR3: TGTGCCTCCCTCGATGGACAGGGAAGGAACATTCAGTACTTC. Amino acids: CASLDGQGRNIQYF.

Ten or more counts support this clonotype. The V and J genes are TRBV5-1 and TRBJ1-4; 7 nucleotides match TRBD1. This CDR3 is built from 17 residues. Germline CDR1 and CDR2: SGHRS and YFSETQ. Trimming cost V 0 bases and J 0 bases; bases outside gene matches: 5. As DNA, the CDR3 is TGCGCCAGCAGCTTGGTTCCCCAGGGGGCAACTAATGAAAAACTGTTTTTT. Its translation: CASSLVPQGATNEKLFF. Combining the CDR3 with reference TRBV5-1 and TRBJ1-4 gives the whole variable domain KAGVTQTPRYLIKTRGQQVTLSCSPISGHRSVSWYQQTPGQGLQFLFEYFSETQRNKGNFPGRFSGRQFSNSRSEMNVSTLELGDSALYLCASSLVPQGATNEKLFFGSGTQLSVL.

This clonotype was found many times. The rearrangement links TRBV24-1 to TRBJ2-2; 8 nucleotides align to TRBD1. This CDR3 has 13 residues. Losses at the gene ends were 10 bases for V and 6 bases for J; bases not matched to a gene: 6. Per germline, CDR1 KGHDR and CDR2 SFDVKD. In nucleotides, the CDR3 is TGTGCCACTAGGACAGGGCCATCCGGGGAGCTGTTTTTT. Translation gives CATRTGPSGELFF.

This clonotype was observed many times. The chain employs TRBV7-9 and TRBJ1-2, with D perhaps matching TRBD1 (5 bases). Germline V gene lookup returns CDR1 SEHNR and CDR2 FQNEAQ (reference sequence). This CDR3 is built from 15 residues. The V end was cut by 4 bases, the J end by 7 bases, with 19 bases between. CDR3 amino acids: CASSSQGPGLGGYTF. The DNA for the CDR3 is TGTGCCAGCAGCTCGCAAGGTCCGGGGCTTGGTGGCTACACCTTC.

This clonotype was seen once. The CDR3 carries no conserved terminal phenylalanine or tryptophan, so it likely arises from a read error. CDR3 nucleotides: TGTGCCAGCAGTTTGCGGACAGTCTATGGCTACACCATC. It specifies CASSLRTVYGYTI. The chain links TRBV12-3 or TRBV12-4 to TRBJ1-2; D might be TRBD1 (6 bases). Trimming shortened V by 3 bases and J by 4 bases, and 9 bases separated the two germline ends. This CDR3 region has 13 residues.

This clonotype turned up a few times. Its ends do not fully match the called genes, so a read error is possible. The chain uses TRBV7-2 and TRBJ2-7; 7 bases are shared with TRBD2. Germline V gene lookup returns CDR1 SGHTA and CDR2 FQGNSA. This CDR3 region has 15 residues. The CDR3 sequence is CASSLSAGASHEQYF. For the CDR3, the DNA is TGTGCCAGCAGCTTAAGTGCGGGAGCCTCCCACGAGCAGTACTTC.